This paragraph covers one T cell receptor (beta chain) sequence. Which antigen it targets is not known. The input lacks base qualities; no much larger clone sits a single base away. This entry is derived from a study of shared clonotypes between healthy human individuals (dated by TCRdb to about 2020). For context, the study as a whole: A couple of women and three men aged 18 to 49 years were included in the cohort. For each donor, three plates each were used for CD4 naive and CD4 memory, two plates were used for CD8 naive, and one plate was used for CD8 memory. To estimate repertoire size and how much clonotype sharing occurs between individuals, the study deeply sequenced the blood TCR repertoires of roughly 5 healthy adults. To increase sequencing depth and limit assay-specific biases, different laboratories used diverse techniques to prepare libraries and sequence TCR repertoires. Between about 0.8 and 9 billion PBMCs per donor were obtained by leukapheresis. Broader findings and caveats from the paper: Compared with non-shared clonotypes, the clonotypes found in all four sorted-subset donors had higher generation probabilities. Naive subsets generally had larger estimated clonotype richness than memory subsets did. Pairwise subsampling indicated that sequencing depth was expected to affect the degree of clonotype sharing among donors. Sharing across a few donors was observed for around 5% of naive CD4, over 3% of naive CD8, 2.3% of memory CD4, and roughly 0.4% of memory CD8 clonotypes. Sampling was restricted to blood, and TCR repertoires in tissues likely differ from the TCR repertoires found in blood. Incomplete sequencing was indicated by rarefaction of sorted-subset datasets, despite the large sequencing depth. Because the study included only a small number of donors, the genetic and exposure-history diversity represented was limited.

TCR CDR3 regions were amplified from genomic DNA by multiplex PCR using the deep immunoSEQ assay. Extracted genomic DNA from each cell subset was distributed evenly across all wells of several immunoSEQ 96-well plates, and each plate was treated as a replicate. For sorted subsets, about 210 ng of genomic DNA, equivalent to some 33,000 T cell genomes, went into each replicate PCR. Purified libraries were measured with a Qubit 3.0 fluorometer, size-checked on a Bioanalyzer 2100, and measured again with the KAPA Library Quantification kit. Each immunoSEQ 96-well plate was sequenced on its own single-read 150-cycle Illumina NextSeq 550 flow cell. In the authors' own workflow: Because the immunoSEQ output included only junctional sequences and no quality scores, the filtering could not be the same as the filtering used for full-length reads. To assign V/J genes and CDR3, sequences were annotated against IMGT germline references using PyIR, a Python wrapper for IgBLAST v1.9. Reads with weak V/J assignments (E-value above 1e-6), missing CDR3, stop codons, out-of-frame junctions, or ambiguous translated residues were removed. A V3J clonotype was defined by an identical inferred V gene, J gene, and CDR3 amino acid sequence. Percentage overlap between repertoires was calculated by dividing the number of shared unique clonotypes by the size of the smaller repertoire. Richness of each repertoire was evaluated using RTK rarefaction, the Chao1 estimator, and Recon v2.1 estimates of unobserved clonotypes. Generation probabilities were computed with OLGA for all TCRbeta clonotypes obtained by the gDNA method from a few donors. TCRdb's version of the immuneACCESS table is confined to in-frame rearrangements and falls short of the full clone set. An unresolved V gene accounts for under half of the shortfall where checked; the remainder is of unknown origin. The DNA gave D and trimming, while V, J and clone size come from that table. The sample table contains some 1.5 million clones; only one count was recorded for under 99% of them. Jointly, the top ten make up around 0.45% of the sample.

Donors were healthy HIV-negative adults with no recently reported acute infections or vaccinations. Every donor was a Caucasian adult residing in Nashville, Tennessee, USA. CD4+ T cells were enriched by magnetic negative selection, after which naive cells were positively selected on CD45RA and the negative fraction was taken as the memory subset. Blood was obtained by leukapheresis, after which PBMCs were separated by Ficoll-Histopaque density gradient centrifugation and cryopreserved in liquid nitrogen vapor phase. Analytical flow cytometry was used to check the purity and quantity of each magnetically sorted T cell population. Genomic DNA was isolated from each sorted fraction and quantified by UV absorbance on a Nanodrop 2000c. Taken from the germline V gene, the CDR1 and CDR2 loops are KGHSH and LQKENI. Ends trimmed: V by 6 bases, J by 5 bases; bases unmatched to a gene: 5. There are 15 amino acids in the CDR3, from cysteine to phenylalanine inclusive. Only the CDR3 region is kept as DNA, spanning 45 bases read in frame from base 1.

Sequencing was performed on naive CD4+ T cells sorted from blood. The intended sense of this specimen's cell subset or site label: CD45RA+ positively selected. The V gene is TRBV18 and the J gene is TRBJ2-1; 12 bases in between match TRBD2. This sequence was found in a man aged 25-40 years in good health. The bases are TGTGCCAGCTCGTATCTAGCGGGAGGGGACAATGAGCAGTTCTTC. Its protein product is CASSYLAGGDNEQFF.